This T cell receptor (beta chain) stems from a study of CD8 T cells in Susac syndrome. Points from the study as a whole: As the study acknowledged, the number of individuals in its TCR sequencing and HLA analysis was relatively small.

Negative magnetic isolation gave CD8+ and CD4+ cells; FACS enriched CD8+ TEMRA. Random hexamers were used to reverse transcribe the RNA input (0.5 to 1 ug). TCRdb reprocessed the immunoSEQ multiplex PCR reads via MiXCR and lists one record per CDR3 protein. The sample consists of about 430,000 distinct CDR3 sequences, around 83% of them appearing once. This clonotype was found a few times. Its antigen is still unknown. The source material was CD8+ T cells from PBMCs. The receptor was isolated from a human donor with multiple sclerosis.

The CDR3 here is CASSLSTDEQYF. In DNA, the CDR3 is TGTGCCAGCAGCCTATCGACAGACGAGCAGTACTTC. The chain carries TRBV7-9 and TRBJ2-7; maybe TRBD1 (5 bases). Trimming shortened V by 5 bases and J by 5 bases, and 10 bases separated the two germline ends. The V gene's germline CDR1 is SEHNR and CDR2 FQNEAQ (reference sequence). The length of the CDR3 is 12 residues.